Listed below are T cell receptor beta chains from one sample, sequenced in a study of blood T cell repertoires in COVID-19. The table came from immunoSEQ multiplex PCR; TCRdb's copy has only in-frame clones and leaves some out. The sample lists about 180,000 clones, roughly 90% occurring once. What was sequenced was peripheral blood. The receptors were gathered from a man between 65 and 85 years old with active or convalescent COVID-19. CDR3s include the opening cysteine and the closing phenylalanine or tryptophan. A D gene is named only where the DNA matches it firmly. Clone sizes are given selectively: once, few, many, or a class where the clone is expanded.

J gene,D gene,clone size,V gene,CDR3 protein
TRBJ2-7,.,.,TRBV4-1,CASSQTDGTYEQYF
TRBJ1-2,TRBD1,.,TRBV5-1,CASSPWDRGPYGYTF
TRBJ1-5,.,few,TRBV19,CASSSSGQSNQPQHF
TRBJ1-2,.,.,TRBV7-9,CASSFGQSPNYGYTF
TRBJ2-2,TRBD2,.,TRBV11-2,CASSSGLAGGAGELFF
TRBJ2-1,.,.,TRBV4-3,CASSRQLDNEQFF
TRBJ1-2,.,.,TRBV29-1,CSVEWEGKSNYGYTF
TRBJ1-4,.,.,TRBV6-5,CASTEGRPHNEKLFF
TRBJ1-4,.,.,TRBV28,CASSPGFAEEKLFF
TRBJ2-6,TRBD2,.,TRBV20-1,CSASSSGSSGANVLTF
TRBJ1-5,.,.,TRBV19,CASRGLGGGQPQHF
TRBJ1-2,.,.,TRBV11-2,CASSYPRTEGHGYTF
TRBJ1-2,.,.,TRBV9,CASTLGVRDYGYTF
TRBJ1-1,.,.,TRBV7-8,CASSPQGRLMNTEAFF
TRBJ1-6,.,.,TRBV7-9,CASSLVAGYSPLHF
TRBJ2-1,.,few,TRBV5-1,CASSSGGLGNEQFF
TRBJ1-1,.,.,TRBV18,CASSPPERGRTEAFF
TRBJ2-7,TRBD1,.,TRBV9,CASSVTGNSYEQYF
TRBJ1-2,TRBD1,.,TRBV6-2/TRBV6-3,CASSRQGTNYGYTF
TRBJ2-7,TRBD1,.,TRBV5-5,CASSLTRGQSYEQYF
TRBJ1-2,TRBD1,.,TRBV5-1,CASRQGEGYGYTF
TRBJ1-1,.,.,TRBV5-1,CASTVSGPRAPEAFF
TRBJ2-3,TRBD2,.,TRBV24-1,CATSEPSLLAGFGDTQYF
TRBJ1-6,.,.,TRBV4-3,CASSQDLGGIWNSPLHF
TRBJ1-5,TRBD1,.,TRBV5-6,CASSSGGRAPWQPQHF
TRBJ1-2,.,.,TRBV3-1/TRBV3-2,CASSQNGNYGYTF
TRBJ2-7,.,.,TRBV9,CASSEQGHSYEQYF
TRBJ1-2,.,.,TRBV29-1,CSVVTERDGYTF
TRBJ2-3,.,.,TRBV5-6,CASSLGPSDTQYF
TRBJ2-5,.,.,TRBV6-2/TRBV6-3,CASSYLRGGRETQYF
TRBJ2-3,TRBD2,.,TRBV30,CAWSGLVFTDTQYF
TRBJ2-3,.,.,TRBV6-2/TRBV6-3,CASSYRRLGASFADTQYF
TRBJ1-5,.,few,TRBV12-5,CASGLDGGDEWYSNQPQHF
TRBJ2-7,.,.,TRBV6-2/TRBV6-3,CASSSTPESEQYF
TRBJ2-3,TRBD1,.,TRBV24-1,CATSDRDSTGMDTQYF
TRBJ2-1,TRBD2,.,TRBV7-2,CASSSLAGVIANEQFF
TRBJ1-4,TRBD1,.,TRBV15,CATSRGQGAREKLFF
TRBJ1-3,TRBD1,.,TRBV30,CAWSATGRGGNTIYF
TRBJ2-5,TRBD1,.,TRBV5-1,CASSLYLPGQGGETQYF
TRBJ1-2,.,.,TRBV7-9,CAHGGGYGYTF
TRBJ2-1,TRBD2,.,TRBV7-3,CASSPLSSSGSSYNEQFF
TRBJ2-7,TRBD1,.,TRBV18,CASSPSTGIRYEQYF
TRBJ2-2,.,.,TRBV6-6,CASSRLLPKNTGELFF
TRBJ1-1,.,once,TRBV3-1/TRBV3-2,CASSQPQGGNTEAFF
TRBJ2-5,.,once,TRBV6-5,CASRGASETQYF
TRBJ2-1,.,.,TRBV7-2,CASSPGQGLGEQFF
TRBJ1-1,.,once,TRBV19,CASSIGPRQNTEAFF
TRBJ1-2,.,few,TRBV30,CAWALGINYGYTF
TRBJ2-2,TRBD1,.,TRBV5-1,CASSFPLTGGVAGELFF
TRBJ1-2,TRBD1,.,TRBV19,CASSIGAGTGGIYGYTF
TRBJ2-7,.,.,TRBV10-3,CAISEPGPNRVGEQYF
TRBJ1-6,TRBD1,.,TRBV3-1/TRBV3-2,CASSPTRDRVSPLHF
TRBJ2-4,TRBD2,once,TRBV30,CAWSLLAGAKNIQYF
TRBJ2-2,TRBD2,.,TRBV7-2,CASSGLAGSNTGELFF
TRBJ1-2,TRBD1,.,TRBV2,CASSEDLGGGDGYTF
TRBJ2-1,.,.,TRBV2,CASSPDRVYNEQFF
TRBJ1-1,TRBD1,.,TRBV25-1,CACNRGRNTEAFF
TRBJ2-5,TRBD2,.,TRBV3-1/TRBV3-2,CASSQGRTSGTETQYF